Presented here are 7 T cell receptor beta chains from one specimen sequenced in a study of cytomegalovirus exposure and HLA in healthy donors. The study ran its PCR with 60 Vbeta and 13 Jbeta primers. Profiling relied on immunoSEQ multiplex PCR, and the TCRdb table lists in-frame clones only, not all of them. The repertoire holds around 140,000 clones, with 8.9% as singletons. Specimen: PBMCs. The receptors shown here come from a woman in her thirties or forties in good health and CMV-seropositive.

This clone was seen more than once but under ten times. The chain is built from TRBV9 and TRBJ1-1; D perhaps matches TRBD1 (6 bases). V was shortened by 4 bases and J by 3 bases, with 13 bases between the two germline ends. CDR1 and CDR2 (germline): SGDLS, YYNGEE. The CDR3 covers 14 residues. The CDR3 sequence: CASSPWGGHTEAFF. CDR3 DNA: TGTGCCAGCAGCCCCTGGGGGGGCCACACTGAAGCTTTCTTT.

This clone has more than one count but fewer than ten. The chain carries TRBV6-5 and TRBJ1-1, with D maybe TRBD1 (5 bases). V was cut by 1 base and J by 5 bases, with 11 bases left in between. The germline V gene encodes CDR1 MNHEY and CDR2 SVGAGI. This CDR3 contains 14 residues. CDR3 DNA sequence: TGTGCCAGCAGTTACTGGGGGGATAAGACTGAAGCTTTCTTT. This translates into CASSYWGDKTEAFF.

The V call is TRBV6-5, the J call TRBJ2-3, with 9 nucleotides matching TRBD2. The CDR3 length is 13 residues. Germline assignment: CDR1 MNHEY and CDR2 SVGAGI. J gave up 7 bases and V 6 bases, and 5 bases lay outside the gene matches. DNA for the CDR3: TGTGCCAGCAGGACTAGCGGATCCTATACGCAGTATTTT. Protein product: CASRTSGSYTQYF.

There are a few counts of this clone. In DNA form, the CDR3 reads TGTGCCAGTAGAAATACAGGGGTACAGGGCGAGCAGTACTTC. It yields the protein CASRNTGVQGEQYF. J is TRBJ2-7 and V is TRBV19; 7 nucleotides line up with TRBD1. The ends lost 6 bases at V and 6 bases at J; junction bases unmatched: 11. Per germline, CDR1 LNHDA and CDR2 SQIVND (reference sequence). There are 14 residues in the CDR3.

J is TRBJ1-6 and V is TRBV18; D might be TRBD1 (6 bases). The V gene lost 4 bases and the J gene lost 8 bases, with 21 bases spanning the gap. Germline V gene lookup returns CDR1 KGHSH and CDR2 LQKENI. The length of the CDR3 is 17 residues. The CDR3 loop reads CASSQLHRAIRDSPLHF. The CDR3 DNA reads TGTGCCAGCTCACAATTACACAGGGCAATCAGGGATTCACCCCTCCACTTT.

The sample holds a few counts of this clone. The CDR3 nucleotides are TGCAGCGCCGGGGACTACAACAATGAGCAGTTCTTC. Translated, it gives CSAGDYNNEQFF. This chain connects TRBV29-1 to TRBJ2-1; TRBD2 matches 7 bases. V lost 7 bases to trimming and J lost 5 bases; unmatched junction nucleotides: 5. The CDR3 runs 12 residues. Germline V gene sequence: CDR1 SQVTM, CDR2 ANQGSEA.

The chain is built from TRBV19 and TRBJ2-1, with D hard to call. The CDR3 runs 15 residues. The V gene's germline CDR1 is LNHDA and CDR2 SQIVND (reference sequence). Trimming pared 6 bases from V and 0 bases from J, leaving 12 bases between. CDR3 nucleotide sequence: TGTGCCAGTAGGATGGATCGGAGCTCCTACAATGAGCAGTTCTTC. Translation gives CASRMDRSSYNEQFF.